The 31 T cell receptor beta chains presented below share a single source sample, sequenced in a study of T cells in localized non-small cell lung cancer. Method: immunoSEQ multiplex PCR; TCRdb's copy keeps in-frame clones and lacks some. This table has under 5,500 clones, around 92% appearing once. Sequencing was performed on peripheral blood, taken before any cancer treatment. These receptors originate from a woman aged 40-69 years with stage I lung adenocarcinoma.

With respect to this clone: No conserved phenylalanine or tryptophan ends this CDR3, so it is likely a read error. It is unclear where the CDR3 begins or ends on the DNA, so no DNA is shown, and the CDR3 is as TCRdb lists it. This chain uses TRBV13 with TRBJ2-7; no check of the table's D call, TRBD2, against the DNA was made. The CDR3 is made up of 12 amino acids, end residues included. The V gene's germline CDR1 is PRHDT and CDR2 FYEKMQ (reference sequence). This CDR3 reads CASSSVAGALWL.

This clone was counted between two and nine times. J is TRBJ2-1 and V is TRBV7-9; possible D gene TRBD2, 6 bases. CDR3 length equals 14 residues. V lost 3 bases, J lost 3 bases, and 9 bases lay in between. Germline CDR1 and CDR2: SEHNR and FQNEAQ (reference sequence). The CDR3 region has the DNA TGTGCCAGCAGCTTGGTAGCGGACTACAATGAGCAGTTCTTC. Residues: CASSLVADYNEQFF.

CDR3 DNA sequence: TGCGCCAGCAGCTTGGGTGGGGGCCCAAACACCGGGGAGCTGTTTTTT. It specifies CASSLGGGPNTGELFF. V and J are TRBV5-1 and TRBJ2-2; possible D gene TRBD1, 6 bases. The length of the CDR3 is 16 residues. V lost 0 bases to trimming and J lost 2 bases, with 11 bases between them. Germline V lookup: CDR1 SGHRS, CDR2 YFSETQ. The variable domain in full, with the rest retrieved from reference TRBV5-1 and TRBJ2-2, is KAGVTQTPRYLIKTRGQQVTLSCSPISGHRSVSWYQQTPGQGLQFLFEYFSETQRNKGNFPGRFSGRQFSNSRSEMNVSTLELGDSALYLCASSLGGGPNTGELFFGEGSRLTVL.

The gene calls are TRBV11-2 and TRBJ2-7; no definite D call. The CDR3 runs to 13 residues. Germline V gene data show CDR1 as SGHAT and CDR2 as FQNNGV. V was clipped by 1 base and J by 3 bases, with 7 bases between them. The chain's CDR3 is CASSLATLYEQYF. DNA of the CDR3: TGTGCCAGCAGCTTAGCGACTCTCTACGAGCAGTACTTC.

V gene TRBV7-9 combines with J gene TRBJ1-1; D gene unclear. The germline V and J ends were trimmed by 5 bases and 5 bases, with 12 bases remaining between them. CDR1 and CDR2 (germline): SEHNR, FQNEAQ (reference sequence). CDR3 length: 13 residues. For the CDR3, the DNA is TGTGCCAGCAGCAGAAGGGTTGAGACTGAAGCTTTCTTT. Amino acid sequence: CASSRRVETEAFF.

The genes are TRBV6-5 and TRBJ2-7; TRBD2 is a possible D gene (5 bases). Trimming cost V 10 bases and J 1 base, with 14 bases left between them. CDR1 and CDR2 (germline): MNHEY, SVGAGI. This CDR3 is 13 amino acids long. As DNA, the CDR3 is TGTGCCACTGAGGGAGATCGGTCCTACGAGCAGTACTTC. Translated: CATEGDRSYEQYF.

The chain is built from TRBV15 and TRBJ2-1; tentatively, D is TRBD2 (6 bases). Trimming cost V 0 bases and J 1 base, with 13 bases left between them. The CDR3 runs 17 residues. CDR1 and CDR2 from the germline V gene are LNHNV and YYDKDF (reference sequence). The CDR3 DNA reads TGTGCCACCAGCAGAGAAGAAACGGGAGTTTCCTACAATGAGCAGTTCTTC. This translates into CATSREETGVSYNEQFF.

The chain joins TRBV7-2 to TRBJ1-2; D unresolved. V lost 2 bases to trimming and J lost 6 bases, with 7 bases between them. Looked up from germline, CDR1 is SGHTA and CDR2 is FQGNSA. This CDR3 comprises 12 residues. DNA of the CDR3: TGTGCCAGCAGCTTACAGAGGAATGGCTACACCTTC. As protein: CASSLQRNGYTF.

The genes are TRBV7-9 and TRBJ2-5, with TRBD1 as a possible D gene (6 bases). The germline V gene encodes CDR1 SEHNR and CDR2 FQNEAQ (reference sequence). V lost 5 bases and J 5 bases, leaving 15 bases between the germline ends. The CDR3 has 14 amino acids. Here the CDR3 DNA reads TGTGCCAGCAGCCGGGACATTAGGATGGAGACCCAGTACTTC. It yields the protein CASSRDIRMETQYF.

The V call is TRBV6-4, the J call TRBJ1-2; the D is unclear. Per germline, CDR1 MRHNA and CDR2 SNTAGT. Trimming removed 6 bases from V and 4 bases from J, with 18 bases in between. The CDR3 extends over 15 amino acids. In DNA form, the CDR3 reads TGTGCCAGCAGGCCCACCCTAGCCCCGGTCTATGGCTACACCTTC. It encodes CASRPTLAPVYGYTF.

J is TRBJ1-1 and V is TRBV11-3; D is ambiguous. The ends were cut back, 0 bases at V and 3 bases at J, with 8 bases in the middle. CDR1 is SGHNT, CDR2 YENEEA, per germline. CDR3 size: 14 residues. CDR3 residues: CASSLDTGDTEAFF. Here the CDR3 DNA reads TGTGCCAGCAGCTTAGATACTGGAGACACTGAAGCTTTCTTT.

The chain recombines TRBV2 with TRBJ2-3, with 11 positions matching TRBD2. V shed 6 bases, J shed 9 bases, and the junction held 26 bases outside the gene matches. There are 20 residues in the CDR3. Germline CDR1 is SNHLY and CDR2 is FYNNEI. Here the CDR3 reads CASSRRSTSGIFYGEGTQYF. In DNA form, the CDR3 reads TGTGCCAGCAGCCGCCGATCGACTAGCGGGATTTTTTATGGGGAGGGGACGCAGTATTTT.

The chain has TRBV18 and TRBJ2-1; the match to TRBD2 covers 7 bases. J was trimmed by 12 bases and V by 1 base; bases with no gene match: 3. Germline V gives CDR1 KGHSH, CDR2 LQKENI. This CDR3 has 12 residues. The CDR3 DNA reads as TGTGCCAGCTCACCACTAGCGGGTGGGCAGTTCTTC. Translating gives CASSPLAGGQFF.

V and J are TRBV5-1 and TRBJ2-5; D is perhaps TRBD2 (7 bases). Trimming cost V 4 bases and J 4 bases, with 20 bases left between them. Germline V gene lookup returns CDR1 SGHRS and CDR2 YFSETQ. The CDR3 is 16 residues long. The CDR3 reads CASSLGGTGGRETQYF. The CDR3, as DNA: TGCGCCAGCAGCCTGGGGGGCACGGGAGGAAGAGAGACCCAGTACTTC.

The count of this clone is one. This chain links TRBV18 with TRBJ2-1; 12 nucleotides line up with TRBD1. Trimming removed 2 bases from V and 5 bases from J; junction bases left unmatched: 7. This CDR3 has 17 amino acids. CDR1 and CDR2 from the germline V gene are KGHSH and LQKENI. The chain's CDR3 is CASSPNGGQGAHNEQFF. In nucleotides, the CDR3 is TGTGCCAGCTCACCAAACGGGGGACAGGGGGCCCACAATGAGCAGTTCTTC.

The J gene is TRBJ2-6, the V gene TRBV29-1; D gene ambiguous. CDR1 and CDR2 (germline): SQVTM, ANQGSEA. The CDR3 loop spans 12 amino acids. Trimming took off 6 bases at V and 0 bases at J, with 3 bases between the two ends. CDR3 in amino acids: CSVGSGANVLTF. The CDR3 DNA sequence: TGCAGCGTCGGCTCTGGGGCCAACGTCCTGACTTTC.

The chain carries TRBV11-2 and TRBJ2-1; D is ambiguous. The germline CDR1 and CDR2 sequences are SGHAT and FQNNGV. The CDR3 sequence is 11 residues long. V lost 2 bases, J lost 15 bases, and 11 bases lay in between. The CDR3 sequence: CASSLLPNGFF. DNA of the CDR3: TGTGCCAGCAGCTTATTACCCAACGGGTTCTTC.

The chain recombines TRBV6-5 with TRBJ1-1, with D perhaps matching TRBD1 (5 bases). The CDR3 extends over 16 amino acids. The V gene lost 4 bases and the J gene lost 5 bases, with 20 bases spanning the gap. The V gene's germline CDR1 is MNHEY and CDR2 SVGAGI. CDR3 coding DNA: TGTGCCAGCAGTTCCCGAGACGGGGCCTTGAGGACTGAAGCTTTCTTT. This codes for CASSSRDGALRTEAFF.

The chain combines TRBV28 with TRBJ2-6, with D possibly TRBD1 on 6 matching bases. V shed 4 bases and J shed 1 base, with 8 bases lying between them. From germline, CDR1 is MDHEN and CDR2 SYDVKM. This CDR3 comprises 15 residues. CDR3 in amino acids: CASSYTGSGANVLTF. Here the CDR3 DNA reads TGTGCCAGCAGTTATACAGGGTCTGGGGCCAACGTCCTGACTTTC.

The chain links TRBV9 to TRBJ2-1, with D unresolved. The CDR3 contains 13 residues. Germline values: CDR1 SGDLS, CDR2 YYNGEE. With 3 bases removed from V and 5 bases from J, the gap between germline ends came to 9 bases. Here the CDR3 DNA reads TGTGCCAGCAGCGGACTCCCCAACAATGAGCAGTTCTTC. It codes for CASSGLPNNEQFF.

The V and J genes are TRBV9 and TRBJ1-1; TRBD1 might be the D (5 bases). This CDR3 spans 14 amino acids. V lost 4 bases to trimming and J lost 10 bases, with 20 bases between them. Germline CDR1 and CDR2: SGDLS and YYNGEE. The CDR3 DNA follows: TGTGCCAGCAGCCGACAAGGGGCCGCCGCGCCAGCTTTCTTT. It is translated as CASSRQGAAAPAFF. Full variable domain (rest looked up from reference TRBV9 and TRBJ1-1): DSGVTQTPKHLITATGQRVTLRCSPRSGDLSVYWYQQSLDQGLQFLIQYYNGEERAKGNILERFSAQQFPDLHSELNLSSLELGDSALYFCASSRQGAAAPAFFGQGTRLTVV.

This clone was observed a single time. The V gene is TRBV6-5, the J gene TRBJ2-7, with TRBD2 matching 7 bases. V was clipped by 2 bases and J by 7 bases; unmatched bases: 2. Germline values: CDR1 MNHEY, CDR2 SVGAGI. The CDR3 contains 12 residues. The CDR3 loop is CASSYLGGEQYF. The DNA of the CDR3 is TGTGCCAGCAGTTACCTCGGGGGGGAGCAGTACTTC.

This chain connects TRBV18 to TRBJ2-3; D might be TRBD2 (5 bases). V lost 8 bases and J 0 bases, leaving 12 bases between the germline ends. This CDR3 has 14 amino acids. Germline V gives CDR1 KGHSH, CDR2 LQKENI. CDR3 sequence: CASQADSSTDTQYF. DNA for the CDR3: TGTGCCAGCCAAGCGGATTCTAGCACAGATACGCAGTATTTT.

The rearrangement uses TRBV10-3 and TRBJ2-7; perhaps TRBD2 as D (7 bases). The CDR3 covers 13 residues. V gave up 7 bases and J gave up 3 bases, with 13 bases separating them. Germline loops: CDR1 ENHRY, CDR2 SYGVKD. CDR3 region: CAINEGGHYEQYF. The CDR3 DNA reads as TGTGCCATCAACGAGGGGGGGCACTACGAGCAGTACTTC.

V is TRBV19 and J is TRBJ1-1; D unresolved. Germline V gene data show CDR1 as LNHDA and CDR2 as SQIVND (reference sequence). The CDR3 has 16 amino acids. Trimming left V 5 bases short and J 0 bases short, with 16 bases between. CDR3 region: CASSQYDREMNTEAFF. The DNA for the CDR3 is TGTGCCAGTAGTCAATATGACCGAGAGATGAACACTGAAGCTTTCTTT.

This chain uses TRBV18 with TRBJ1-5; D call uncertain. V was clipped by 3 bases and J by 7 bases, with 10 bases between them. The CDR3 length is 13 residues. Germline CDR1 is KGHSH and CDR2 is LQKENI. CDR3 sequence: CASSPGRDQPQHF. For the CDR3, the DNA is TGTGCCAGCTCACCTGGGCGCGACCAGCCCCAGCATTTT. Full variable domain (missing parts from reference TRBV18 and TRBJ1-5): NAGVMQNPRHLVRRRGQEARLRCSPMKGHSHVYWYRQLPEEGLKFMVYLQKENIIDESGMPKERFSAEFPKEGPSILRIQQVVRGDSAAYFCASSPGRDQPQHFGDGTRLSIL.

The J gene is TRBJ2-3, the V gene TRBV9; no clear D gene. This CDR3 has 13 amino acids. Trimming took off 1 base at V and 4 bases at J, with 7 bases between the two ends. Germline CDR1 reads SGDLS; CDR2 reads YYNGEE. CDR3 amino acids: CASSVRAADTQYF. As DNA, the CDR3 is TGTGCCAGCAGCGTAAGGGCGGCAGATACGCAGTATTTT.

The rearrangement uses TRBV29-1 and TRBJ2-7, with no clear D. Trimming removed 7 bases from V and 2 bases from J, with 15 bases in between. The CDR3 has 13 residues. Per the germline V gene, CDR1 is SQVTM and CDR2 is ANQGSEA. The CDR3 nucleotides read TGCAGCGCCCAACGGGTTGGGGCCTACGAGCAGTACTTC. It encodes CSAQRVGAYEQYF.

This clone showed up just a few times. The V gene is TRBV6-4, the J gene TRBJ2-1; 13 positions agree with TRBD2. CDR1 and CDR2 (germline): MRHNA, SNTAGT. This CDR3 has 16 residues. V lost 5 bases to trimming and J lost 3 bases; unmatched junction nucleotides: 4. The CDR3 region is CASSPGTSGDYNEQFF. DNA for the CDR3: TGTGCCAGCAGTCCCGGGACTAGCGGGGACTACAATGAGCAGTTCTTC.

This chain connects TRBV5-5 to TRBJ1-5; weak D call: TRBD1 (6 bases). V shed 1 base and J shed 4 bases, with 6 bases lying between them. Per the germline V gene, CDR1 is SGHKS and CDR2 is YYEKEE (reference sequence). The CDR3 consists of 13 residues. The chain's CDR3 is CASSLQGNQPQHF. The CDR3 coding sequence is TGTGCCAGCAGCTTGCAGGGGAATCAGCCCCAGCATTTT.

The rearrangement uses TRBV6-5 and TRBJ2-7, with TRBD2 identical over 7 bases. CDR1 and CDR2 from the germline V gene are MNHEY and SVGAGI. CDR3 length: 12 residues. V trimming: 8 bases; J trimming: 5 bases; junction bases outside the gene matches: 6. Here the CDR3 DNA reads TGTGCCAGCTGGGGGGGATTCGACGAGCAGTACTTC. Amino acid sequence: CASWGGFDEQYF.